The 22 T cell receptor beta chains presented below share a single source sample, sequenced in a study of tumor-infiltrating lymphocytes in localized non-small cell lung cancer. TCRdb's copy holds only in-frame clones and misses some; the assay was immunoSEQ multiplex PCR. This table holds around 10,000 clones, roughly three fifths found once. Sequenced sample: lung tumor tissue. The source of these receptors is a human donor with non-small cell lung cancer.

This chain links TRBV4-1 with TRBJ2-7, with TRBD1 matching over 7 bases. V shed 1 base, J shed 4 bases, and the junction held 7 bases outside the gene matches. The germline V gene encodes CDR1 MGHRA and CDR2 YSYEKL. The length of the CDR3 is 15 residues. Here the CDR3 reads CASSQGGRTGYEQYF. CDR3 bases: TGCGCCAGCAGCCAAGGGGGCAGGACAGGATACGAGCAGTACTTC.

This sequence joins TRBV11-2 and TRBJ2-3, with TRBD2 as a possible D gene (6 bases). V shed 3 bases and J shed 1 base, with 8 bases lying between them. The CDR3 length is 14 residues. Germline V CDR1 and CDR2: SGHAT, FQNNGV. In DNA, the CDR3 is TGTGCCAGCAGCTTGGGACTCCGCACAGATACGCAGTATTTT. The encoded protein is CASSLGLRTDTQYF.

The chain employs TRBV27 and TRBJ2-1; 10 bases are shared with TRBD2. This CDR3 is 18 amino acids long. The germline V gene encodes CDR1 MNHEY and CDR2 SMNVEV (reference sequence). Unmatched junction bases numbered 11, after V lost 5 bases and J lost 1 base. DNA for the CDR3: TGTGCCAGCAGTCCAGCGGGAGGGCCGGGAAGTTCCTACAATGAGCAGTTCTTC. It specifies CASSPAGGPGSSYNEQFF.

This chain uses TRBV5-1 with TRBJ2-7; D might be TRBD1 (6 bases). Trimming removed 3 bases from V and 0 bases from J, with 10 bases in between. Germline values: CDR1 SGHRS, CDR2 YFSETQ. This CDR3 is built from 14 residues. The CDR3 sequence is CASSSNRVSYEQYF. The CDR3, as DNA: TGCGCCAGCAGCTCAAACAGGGTCTCCTACGAGCAGTACTTC.

This clone has a handful of counts. This rearrangement joins TRBV7-9 to TRBJ2-7; either TRBD1 or TRBD2 may supply D (5 bases each). Trimming left V 5 bases short and J 4 bases short, with 18 bases between. The CDR3 is 15 residues long. Germline V gives CDR1 SEHNR, CDR2 FQNEAQ (reference sequence). CDR3 DNA: TGTGCCAGCAGCCCGGGACCAGTAGGGTCATACGAGCAGTACTTC. This translates into CASSPGPVGSYEQYF. Using reference TRBV7-9 and TRBJ2-7 for the parts outside the CDR3, the full variable domain is DTGVSQNPRHKITKRGQNVTFRCDPISEHNRLYWYRQTLGQGPEFLTYFQNEAQLEKSRLLSDRFSAERPKGSFSTLEIQRTEQGDSAMYLCASSPGPVGSYEQYFGPGTRLTVT.

This rearrangement joins TRBV6-6 to TRBJ1-3; no clear D. Per the germline V gene, CDR1 is MNHNY and CDR2 is SVGAGI (reference sequence). This CDR3 has 14 residues. Trimming removed 6 bases from V and 0 bases from J, with 9 bases in between. The CDR3 coding sequence is TGTGCCAGCAGCCGCGACACCTCTGGAAACACCATATATTTT. This translates into CASSRDTSGNTIYF.

This clone is medium-sized in the sample. This sequence joins TRBV5-1 and TRBJ2-3, with TRBD2 matching over 9 bases. The CDR3 contains 16 residues. The V gene's germline CDR1 is SGHRS and CDR2 YFSETQ. Trimming removed 4 bases from V and 4 bases from J; junction bases left unmatched: 10. CDR3 bases: TGCGCCAGCAGCATAGTCGGGACTAGCAACGCAGATACGCAGTATTTT. Encoded protein: CASSIVGTSNADTQYF. The variable domain in full, with the rest retrieved from reference TRBV5-1 and TRBJ2-3, is KAGVTQTPRYLIKTRGQQVTLSCSPISGHRSVSWYQQTPGQGLQFLFEYFSETQRNKGNFPGRFSGRQFSNSRSEMNVSTLELGDSALYLCASSIVGTSNADTQYFGPGTRLTVL.

This clone was seen just once. The CDR3 sequence: CASSLDRRGSNEKLFF. CDR3 nucleotides: TGTGCCAGCAGCTTGGACCGGCGGGGGTCTAATGAAAAACTGTTTTTT. The chain employs TRBV5-7 and TRBJ1-4, with a possible D match to TRBD1 (5 bases). TRBV5-7 is labeled an ORF, and its function is uncertain. CDR3 length equals 16 residues. V shed 0 bases and J shed 3 bases, with 12 bases lying between them.

The chain combines TRBV9 with TRBJ2-2, with D possibly being TRBD1 or TRBD2 (5 bases each). The CDR3 sequence is 15 residues long. Trimming cost V 0 bases and J 4 bases, with 10 bases left between them. Germline V gives CDR1 SGDLS, CDR2 YYNGEE. CDR3 coding DNA: TGTGCCAGCAGCGTAGCTGGGGGAGTCACCGGGGAGCTGTTTTTT. It specifies CASSVAGGVTGELFF.

This chain uses TRBV7-9 with TRBJ2-7; 9 bases agree with TRBD2. V dropped 3 bases and J dropped 7; count of bases not matched to a gene: 4. The CDR3 runs to 13 residues. Germline V gene data show CDR1 as SEHNR and CDR2 as FQNEAQ (reference sequence). As DNA, the CDR3 is TGTGCCAGCAGCTTTGCGGGAGGGCCTGAGCAGTACTTC. It is translated as CASSFAGGPEQYF. Looking up the rest from reference TRBV7-9 and TRBJ2-7 gives the full variable domain: DTGVSQNPRHKITKRGQNVTFRCDPISEHNRLYWYRQTLGQGPEFLTYFQNEAQLEKSRLLSDRFSAERPKGSFSTLEIQRTEQGDSAMYLCASSFAGGPEQYFGPGTRLTVT.

Relative to its sample, this clone is medium-sized (0.01 to 0.1%). The chain carries TRBV5-5 and TRBJ2-1, with 9 bases that match TRBD1. V trimming: 3 bases; J trimming: 3 bases; junction bases outside the gene matches: 7. Germline lookup yields CDR1 SGHKS and CDR2 YYEKEE (reference sequence). This CDR3 region has 16 residues. The CDR3 coding sequence is TGTGCCAGCAGCTACCCTACAGGGGGCATCTACAATGAGCAGTTCTTC. It is translated as CASSYPTGGIYNEQFF.

V gene TRBV18 combines with J gene TRBJ2-2; 12 nucleotides align to TRBD2. J gave up 0 bases and V 3 bases, and 5 bases lay outside the gene matches. CDR1 KGHSH and CDR2 LQKENI come from the germline V gene. The CDR3 is made up of 18 amino acids. CDR3 sequence reads: CASSPRLAGASNTGELFF. The CDR3 DNA sequence: TGTGCCAGCTCACCTCGACTAGCGGGGGCCTCGAACACCGGGGAGCTGTTTTTT.

The chain is built from TRBV18 and TRBJ2-5; D may be TRBD2 (5 bases). This CDR3 contains 13 residues. V lost 3 bases to trimming and J lost 5 bases, with 10 bases between them. In germline, CDR1 is KGHSH, CDR2 LQKENI. Here the CDR3 DNA reads TGTGCCAGCTCACCGGACCCGGGGGAGACCCAGTACTTC. Its protein product is CASSPDPGETQYF.

This chain links TRBV7-2 with TRBJ2-6, with TRBD1 matching 8 bases. J gave up 2 bases and V 4 bases, and 4 bases lay outside the gene matches. Germline V CDR1 and CDR2: SGHTA, FQGNSA. The CDR3 is made up of 16 amino acids. The CDR3 spells CASSSAGGAGANVLTF. In DNA, the CDR3 is TGTGCCAGCAGCTCTGCAGGGGGCGCTGGGGCCAACGTCCTGACTTTC.

This clone is medium-sized by share. V usage is TRBV10-3 and J usage is TRBJ1-4, with D unresolved. V was trimmed by 2 bases and J by 7 bases, leaving 11 bases between them. CDR1 ENHRY and CDR2 SYGVKD come from the germline V gene. The CDR3 has 14 residues. In nucleotides, the CDR3 is TGTGCCATCAGTGAGGGAACGTTGGTTGAAAAACTGTTTTTT. It encodes CAISEGTLVEKLFF.

This chain uses TRBV29-1 with TRBJ1-2; tentative D call: TRBD1 (5 bases). The CDR3 has 12 residues. Germline V CDR1 and CDR2: SQVTM, ANQGSEA. V lost 3 bases and J 1 base, leaving 6 bases between the germline ends. DNA for the CDR3: TGCAGCGTTGAGGGGCTTAACTATGGCTACACCTTC. It is translated as CSVEGLNYGYTF.

The rearrangement links TRBV5-4 to TRBJ2-5; the D is unclear. This CDR3 is 13 amino acids long. The V gene's germline CDR1 is SGHNT and CDR2 YYREEE (reference sequence). Trimming took 2 bases from V and 4 from J, leaving 9 bases between them. CDR3 protein: CASSFTGGETQYF. DNA of the CDR3: TGTGCCAGCAGCTTTACGGGCGGAGAGACCCAGTACTTC.

This clone was counted a few times. This rearrangement joins TRBV6-5 to TRBJ2-3, with 9 bases identical to TRBD1. Germline V gene lookup returns CDR1 MNHEY and CDR2 SVGAGI. The V gene end was trimmed by 4 bases and the J gene end by 9 bases; junction bases not matched to a gene: 11. The CDR3 is 15 residues long. CDR3 region: CASSSPGQGVLTQYF. The CDR3, as DNA: TGTGCCAGCAGTTCTCCGGGACAGGGTGTCCTAACGCAGTATTTT.

For the CDR3, the DNA is TGTGCCAGCAGTGACGGTACAGGTGCCTATGGCTACACCTTC. It translates to CASSDGTGAYGYTF. The V and J genes are TRBV6-4 and TRBJ1-2; D is perhaps TRBD1 (5 bases). Trimming stripped 2 bases from V and 4 bases from J, with 11 bases between. Germline V lookup: CDR1 MRHNA, CDR2 SNTAGT. CDR3 size: 14 residues.

The rearrangement links TRBV5-1 to TRBJ2-3; possible D gene TRBD1, 5 bases. The CDR3 spans 14 residues. Trimming removed 2 bases from V and 0 bases from J, with 7 bases in between. The germline gives CDR1 SGHRS, CDR2 YFSETQ. CDR3: CASSLRQSTDTQYF. CDR3 DNA: TGCGCCAGCAGCTTAAGACAGAGCACAGATACGCAGTATTTT.

The rearrangement uses TRBV5-1 and TRBJ2-1; D ambiguous. Germline V gene sequence: CDR1 SGHRS, CDR2 YFSETQ. V was cut by 4 bases and J by 5 bases, with 10 bases left in between. The CDR3 consists of 13 residues. CDR3 residues: CASSDVTDNEQFF. CDR3 DNA sequence: TGCGCCAGCAGCGATGTAACCGACAATGAGCAGTTCTTC. Complete variable domain (other parts from reference TRBV5-1 and TRBJ2-1): KAGVTQTPRYLIKTRGQQVTLSCSPISGHRSVSWYQQTPGQGLQFLFEYFSETQRNKGNFPGRFSGRQFSNSRSEMNVSTLELGDSALYLCASSDVTDNEQFFGPGTRLTVL.

The chain is built from TRBV15 and TRBJ1-4, with 8 positions matching TRBD1. V lost 0 bases and J lost 8; bases outside the gene matches: 5. This CDR3 is 15 amino acids long. CDR1 is LNHNV and CDR2 is YYDKDF in the germline V gene (reference sequence). CDR3 protein: CATSRDYRGDEKLFF. CDR3 nucleotides: TGTGCCACCAGCAGAGATTACAGGGGGGACGAAAAACTGTTTTTT.